Following are 2 T cell receptor beta chains from one sample sequenced in a study of technical replicates of blood from a handful of donors. Some clones are missing from TCRdb's copy, which holds only in-frame ones; the method was immunoSEQ multiplex PCR. Of about 89,000 clones listed, 94% are singletons. The sample taken for sequencing was T cells isolated from PBMCs. The receptors stem from a human donor in good health.

Written as DNA, the CDR3 is TGTGCCAGCAGCGTAGGGACTAGCAATGAGCAGTTCTTC. Translation gives CASSVGTSNEQFF. V gene TRBV9 combines with J gene TRBJ2-1; 7 bases are shared with TRBD2. CDR3 size: 13 residues. Germline lookup yields CDR1 SGDLS and CDR2 YYNGEE. With V trimmed by 0 bases and J by 6 bases, 0 bases remained unmatched.

The V call is TRBV27, the J call TRBJ2-1; 10 bases align to TRBD2. This CDR3 spans 15 amino acids. Germline assignment: CDR1 MNHEY and CDR2 SMNVEV (reference sequence). With 2 bases clipped from V and 7 bases from J, the junction kept 5 bases outside the gene matches. The CDR3 region has the DNA TGTGCCAGCAGTTTACCTCTAGCGGGGGAAAATGAGCAGTTCTTC. It translates to CASSLPLAGENEQFF.